This is a list of T cell receptor beta chains from one sample in a study of blood T cells in healthy people across ages. MiXCR, applied by TCRdb to the 5' RACE reads, yields one record per CDR3 protein. The sample lists 1.6 million or so distinct CDR3 sequences, 30% to 40% seen once, with about 11% in the top ten. Sequenced sample: blood. All receptors come from a woman under 40 in good health. Each CDR3 is given with its conserved first and last residue. D genes are given only for firm matches. The size of a clone is reported for some rows only, either as once, few or many, or as a class for expanded clones.

clone size	V gene	D gene	J gene	CDR3 protein	CDR3 DNA
once	TRBV20-1	TRBD1	TRBJ1-2	CSAIGTGDNYGYTF	TGCAGTGCGATCGGGACAGGGGATAACTATGGCTACACCTTC
.	TRBV29-1	.	TRBJ2-5	CSVGRGGAGETQYF	TGCAGCGTTGGACGTGGGGGAGCTGGGGAGACCCAGTACTTC
.	TRBV5-6	TRBD1	TRBJ1-1	CASRAGTGGAFF	TGTGCCAGCAGGGCCGGGACAGGGGGTGCTTTCTTT
few	TRBV20-1	.	TRBJ2-5	CSAPTGSLQETQYF	TGCAGTGCCCCGACAGGATCCCTCCAAGAGACCCAGTACTTC
.	TRBV4-1	TRBD2	TRBJ2-1	CASSQVMGLAGGFSYEQFF	TGCGCCAGCAGCCAAGTAATGGGACTAGCGGGAGGCTTCTCCTACGAGCAGTTCTTC
.	TRBV5-4	TRBD1	TRBJ2-5	CASSIGQGMETQYF	TGTGCCAGCAGCATAGGACAGGGGATGGAGACCCAGTACTTC
.	TRBV12-5	.	TRBJ2-5	CASGLGGRETQYF	TGTGCTAGTGGTTTGGGGGGGAGGGAGACCCAGTACTTC
few	TRBV29-1	TRBD2	TRBJ2-1	CSAGGRYNEQFF	TGCAGCGCGGGAGGCAGATACAATGAGCAGTTCTTC
.	TRBV27	.	TRBJ2-1	CASSFGLGGAYNEQFF	TGTGCCAGCAGTTTCGGACTGGGCGGGGCCTACAATGAGCAGTTCTTC
.	TRBV20-1	.	TRBJ2-7	CSAGRPLLTSYEQYF	TGCAGTGCTGGCCGACCCCTCCTGACTAGCTACGAGCAGTACTTC
.	TRBV5-1	.	TRBJ2-3	CASRLSNRVSDTQYF	TGCGCCAGCAGACTATCGAACAGGGTCTCAGATACGCAGTATTTT